This passage covers 21 T cell receptor beta chains from one sample sequenced in a study of beta chain features in type 1 diabetes. The sequenced template was cDNA made from the entire isolated RNA. Measured with immunoSEQ multiplex PCR; TCRdb has only the in-frame clones, and not every one. The profile shows approximately 160,000 clones, roughly 8.1% of them singletons. Sequencing was done on a sample of central memory CD4+ T cells from blood. These TCRs come from a man aged 18 to 29 in good health.

This clone has only a few counts. The rearrangement uses TRBV2 and TRBJ2-7; no definite D call. Germline loops: CDR1 SNHLY, CDR2 FYNNEI. This CDR3 region has 12 residues. V was cut by 5 bases and J by 3 bases, with 8 bases left in between. The CDR3 bases are TGTGCCAGCAGTCTACAGAGCTACGAGCAGTACTTC. This gives the protein CASSLQSYEQYF.

The table lists this clone with a few counts. The J gene is TRBJ2-4, the V gene TRBV14; 10 bases agree with TRBD1. CDR3 length: 18 amino acids. The junction had 11 bases not matched to a gene; V was cut back by 2 bases and J by 4 bases. CDR1 and CDR2 (germline): SGHDN, FVKESK. This chain's CDR3 is CASSQPSGQGVSKNIQYF. In nucleotides, the CDR3 is TGTGCCAGCAGCCAACCCTCCGGACAGGGGGTATCTAAAAACATTCAGTACTTC.

This clone has more than one count but fewer than ten. The sample carries other DNA sequences with the same CDR3. The rearrangement uses TRBV7-2 and TRBJ1-3, with unresolved D. Deletions cut 6 bases from V and 0 bases from J, with 9 bases between. The germline V gene has CDR1 SGHTA and CDR2 FQGNSA. CDR3 length: 14 amino acids. The CDR3 protein is CASRSASSGNTIYF. The CDR3 region has the DNA TGTGCCAGCAGGTCAGCGAGCTCTGGAAACACCATATATTTT.

This clone was observed a handful of times. The rearrangement links TRBV18 to TRBJ2-7; D possibly corresponds to TRBD1 (5 bases). V gave up 0 bases and J gave up 7 bases, with 10 bases separating them. This CDR3 is built from 13 residues. Germline lookup yields CDR1 KGHSH and CDR2 LQKENI. The CDR3: CASSPPFAGEQYF. For the CDR3, the DNA is TGTGCCAGCTCACCACCTTTCGCAGGGGAGCAGTACTTC.

The sample holds a few counts of this clone. V gene TRBV7-2 combines with J gene TRBJ2-1; tentatively, D is TRBD2 (6 bases). Looked up from germline, CDR1 is SGHTA and CDR2 is FQGNSA. The CDR3 runs 15 residues. V shed 6 bases and J shed 5 bases, with 17 bases lying between them. The CDR3: CASRRRDSTNNEQFF. In DNA, the CDR3 is TGTGCCAGCAGGCGCCGGGACTCCACAAACAATGAGCAGTTCTTC.

In this sample, this clone turned up a few times. V gene TRBV5-4 combines with J gene TRBJ2-1, with a tentative D call TRBD2 (5 bases). The germline V gene has CDR1 SGHNT and CDR2 YYREEE (reference sequence). V shed 4 bases and J shed 12 bases, with 23 bases lying between them. The CDR3 is 15 amino acids. The CDR3 nucleotides read TGTGCCAGCAGCCCGGGAATAGAAAAAACCTCCGCGCAGTTCTTC. It encodes CASSPGIEKTSAQFF.

The chain has TRBV7-9 and TRBJ2-7; 13 positions agree with TRBD2. CDR1 and CDR2 from the germline V gene are SEHNR and FQNEAQ (reference sequence). The V and J ends lost 1 base and 5 bases, in that order; junction bases with no gene match: 8. There are 17 residues in the CDR3. As DNA, the CDR3 is TGTGCCAGCAGCTTAGGACTAGCGGGGGGCCAGGGGGACGAGCAGTACTTC. Translating it yields CASSLGLAGGQGDEQYF.

There are a few counts of this clone. V is TRBV6-1 and J is TRBJ2-1; D perhaps matches TRBD2 (6 bases). Germline CDR1 MNHNS, CDR2 SASEGT. The CDR3 is 15 amino acids. V shed 6 bases and J shed 2 bases, with 14 bases lying between them. The chain's CDR3 is CASRERVLAYNEQFF. For the CDR3, the DNA is TGTGCCAGCAGAGAGCGGGTCCTCGCCTACAATGAGCAGTTCTTC.

This clone came up a few times. The CDR3 protein is CASSQGAISGNTIYF. DNA for the CDR3: TGCGCCAGCAGCCAAGGGGCCATCTCCGGAAACACCATATATTTT. V gene TRBV4-3 combines with J gene TRBJ1-3; D not resolved. The germline CDR1 and CDR2 sequences are LGHNA and YSLEER. V lost 1 base and J 4 bases, leaving 11 bases between the germline ends. The CDR3 contains 15 residues.

The rearrangement joins TRBV5-1 to TRBJ2-7; D remains ambiguous. The CDR3 has 14 residues. The V end lost 4 bases, the J end lost 7 bases, and 18 bases lay between the germline ends. From germline, CDR1 is SGHRS and CDR2 YFSETQ. CDR3 nucleotides: TGCGCCAGCAGCATTGGTCCCCCCATGAGAGAGCAGTACTTC. It translates to CASSIGPPMREQYF.

The chain combines TRBV7-2 with TRBJ2-3, with 9 nucleotides matching TRBD2. The ends lost 0 bases at V and 5 bases at J; junction bases unmatched: 12. This CDR3 is 18 amino acids long. The germline gives CDR1 SGHTA, CDR2 FQGNSA. The CDR3 DNA follows: TGTGCCAGCAGCTTAGCGGGACGGCGGGAGGGCGGAAGAGATACGCAGTATTTT. As protein: CASSLAGRREGGRDTQYF.

This chain joins TRBV18 and TRBJ1-2, with D perhaps TRBD1 (6 bases). Germline CDR1 and CDR2: KGHSH and LQKENI. This CDR3 is built from 15 residues. The ends were cut back, 1 base at V and 5 bases at J, with 14 bases in the middle. CDR3 bases: TGTGCCAGCTCACCACTAGGAGACAGGCTTTATGGCTACACCTTC. It translates to CASSPLGDRLYGYTF.

This clone was observed a few times. The rearrangement uses TRBV6-5 and TRBJ2-7, with D tentatively TRBD2 (6 bases). Germline values: CDR1 MNHEY, CDR2 SVGAGI. The CDR3 consists of 15 residues. Trimming shortened V by 2 bases and J by 6 bases, and 17 bases separated the two germline ends. The CDR3 nucleotides are TGTGCCAGCAGTTACGTCCGCTATCCCGGGGGCGAGCAGTACTTC. The encoded protein is CASSYVRYPGGEQYF.

This clone was seen at least ten times. The rearrangement links TRBV7-2 to TRBJ2-7, with D possibly being TRBD1 (5 bases). V gave up 3 bases and J gave up 9 bases, with 15 bases separating them. CDR3 size: 13 residues. The germline V gene encodes CDR1 SGHTA and CDR2 FQGNSA. The CDR3 is CASSLDTIRVQYF. The CDR3 DNA reads as TGTGCCAGCAGCTTGGACACAATCCGAGTGCAGTACTTC. Drawing the rest from reference TRBV7-2 and TRBJ2-7, the complete variable domain is GAGVSQSPSNKVTEKGKDVELRCDPISGHTALYWYRQSLGQGLEFLIYFQGNSAPDKSGLPSDRFSAERTGGSVSTLTIQRTQQEDSAVYLCASSLDTIRVQYFGPGTRLTVT.

This clone turned up a few times. The chain joins TRBV9 to TRBJ2-1, with a tentative D call TRBD1 (6 bases). Trimming took 3 bases from V and 10 from J, leaving 20 bases between them. This CDR3 spans 15 amino acids. The germline CDR1 and CDR2 sequences are SGDLS and YYNGEE. CDR3: CASSGTGTIVGEQFF. In nucleotides, the CDR3 is TGTGCCAGCAGCGGAACAGGGACGATAGTAGGGGAGCAGTTCTTC.

This clone has more than one count but fewer than ten. The rearrangement uses TRBV6-6 and TRBJ2-2; 8 nucleotides agree with TRBD2. V shed 2 bases and J 6 bases; nucleotides not matched to a gene: 2. Germline V gives CDR1 MNHNY, CDR2 SVGAGI (reference sequence). The CDR3 has 14 residues. The CDR3 DNA reads as TGTGCCAGCAGTTACCCTAGCGGGTCCGGGGAGCTGTTTTTT. It translates to CASSYPSGSGELFF.

In this sample, this clone turned up a few times. The rearrangement links TRBV5-1 to TRBJ2-3; 8 bases are a match to TRBD1. Germline CDR1 and CDR2: SGHRS and YFSETQ. The CDR3 consists of 15 residues. With 5 bases clipped from V and 2 bases from J, the junction kept 7 bases outside the gene matches. In DNA form, the CDR3 reads TGCGCCAGCAGAAATGGGGGACAGGTCACAGATACGCAGTATTTT. Translation: CASRNGGQVTDTQYF.

This chain links TRBV7-2 with TRBJ2-7; the D gene is possibly TRBD1 (5 bases). V lost 5 bases to trimming and J lost 2 bases, with 16 bases between them. Germline V gene sequence: CDR1 SGHTA, CDR2 FQGNSA. There are 15 residues in the CDR3. CDR3 in amino acids: CASSPQGGLTYEQYF. CDR3 bases: TGTGCCAGCAGCCCCCAGGGCGGCCTGACCTACGAGCAGTACTTC.

This clone was counted only a few times. The genes are TRBV5-8 and TRBJ2-1; 9 bases align to TRBD2. V lost 0 bases and J lost 14; bases outside the gene matches: 6. The CDR3 has 13 amino acids. Germline values: CDR1 SGHTS, CDR2 YDEGEE. The CDR3: CASSLAWASGKFF. The CDR3 DNA follows: TGTGCCAGCAGCTTGGCGTGGGCTAGCGGGAAGTTCTTC.

This clone is a singleton in its sample. The rearrangement links TRBV30 to TRBJ2-6; 10 bases match TRBD1. CDR3 length: 17 amino acids. Germline loops: CDR1 GTSNPN, CDR2 SVGIG (reference sequence). V dropped 0 bases and J dropped 3; count of bases not matched to a gene: 5. The DNA for the CDR3 is TGTGCCTGGAGTGTAGGGACAGGGGTTTATGGGGCCAACGTCCTGACTTTC. Its translation: CAWSVGTGVYGANVLTF.

The chain combines TRBV7-9 with TRBJ2-1, with D tentatively TRBD2 (5 bases). With 11 bases removed from V and 5 bases from J, the gap between germline ends came to 16 bases. From germline, CDR1 is SEHNR and CDR2 FQNEAQ (reference sequence). This CDR3 has 13 residues. CDR3 DNA: TGTGCCGGACGACTAACCCGAGACAATGAGCAGTTCTTC. Amino acids: CAGRLTRDNEQFF.